A selection of T cell receptor beta chains follows, all from one sample in a study of vaccination and CD4 T cells after COVID-19. Their antigens are not known. TCRdb used MiXCR to reprocess the PCR reads, holding one entry per CDR3 protein. Of 6,500 to 9,500 distinct CDR3 sequences in the sample, 20% to 25% were seen once. Sequenced here: CD4+ T cells from blood, cultured in vitro, sampled after SARS-CoV-2 vaccination. These receptors were taken from a human donor who had recovered from COVID-19. The CDR3 runs from the conserved cysteine through the conserved F or W. The D gene is left open where the match is weak.

CDR3	length	V	J	D
CSAMTSGVLYNEQFF	15	TRBV20-1	TRBJ2-1	TRBD2
CASSSGGRPPNTQYF	15	TRBV28	TRBJ2-3	TRBD2
CASSRQGYEQYF	12	TRBV5-6	TRBJ2-7	.
CATSRAGGETQYF	13	TRBV15	TRBJ2-5	.
CASSGTSGGRETQYF	15	TRBV2	TRBJ2-5	TRBD2
CASSIGQGHGYEQYF	15	TRBV18	TRBJ2-7	TRBD1
CASSPGQGTEAFF	13	TRBV18	TRBJ1-1	TRBD1
CASSFDSGDTQYF	13	TRBV7-8	TRBJ2-3	.
CAISDHSNQPQHF	13	TRBV10-3	TRBJ1-5	.
CASNFGQGLAYGYTF	15	TRBV28	TRBJ1-2	TRBD1
CASSLFPSNEQYF	13	TRBV11-2	TRBJ2-7	.
CASSNAGFIIYTF	13	TRBV7-9	TRBJ1-2	.